The 30 T cell receptor beta chains below come from one sample, sequenced in a study of PD-1 blockade in classical Hodgkin lymphoma. Each patient's relapse followed autologous stem cell transplantation, and brentuximab vedotin exposure varied. Clones were read by immunoSEQ multiplex PCR, and TCRdb kept only the in-frame ones, dropping some. The repertoire has around 100,000 clones, roughly 89% of them found once; the top ten carry 5.5% to 8.5%. This specimen was peripheral blood mononuclear cells (PBMCs), taken before the second cycle of nivolumab. The receptors derive from a human donor with classical Hodgkin lymphoma.

V and J are TRBV5-1 and TRBJ2-3; 10 bases align to TRBD2. The CDR3 length is 16 residues. CDR1 is SGHRS, CDR2 YFSETQ, per germline. J lost 5 bases, V lost 4 bases, and 10 bases had no gene match. The CDR3 sequence: CASSKPGTSVGDTQYF. CDR3 in DNA: TGCGCCAGCAGCAAACCCGGGACTAGCGTGGGAGATACGCAGTATTTT.

V usage is TRBV6-6 and J usage is TRBJ2-4; the D gene is possibly TRBD2 (5 bases). V was cut by 1 base and J by 6 bases, with 10 bases left in between. The CDR3 length is 14 residues. Germline assignment: CDR1 MNHNY and CDR2 SVGAGI (reference sequence). CDR3 protein: CASSYLGEGNIQYF. CDR3 in DNA: TGTGCCAGCAGTTACTTAGGAGAGGGAAACATTCAGTACTTC.

This clone was seen a single time. The chain combines TRBV27 with TRBJ1-1, with a weak D call TRBD1 (5 bases). V was pared by 7 bases and J by 1 base, with 28 bases between. Germline V gives CDR1 MNHEY, CDR2 SMNVEV (reference sequence). The CDR3 is 19 residues long. As DNA, the CDR3 is TGTGCCAGCAAGACATATAGCGGAAGGGGCCTGATCTCGAACACTGAAGCTTTCTTT. Residues: CASKTYSGRGLISNTEAFF.

The chain uses TRBV7-9 and TRBJ1-3; D uncertain. This CDR3 is built from 17 residues. CDR1 and CDR2 from the germline V gene are SEHNR and FQNEAQ (reference sequence). V dropped 2 bases and J dropped 1 base, with 15 bases sitting between them. CDR3 in amino acids: CASSLQSLKDSGNTIYF. The CDR3 bases are TGTGCCAGCAGCTTACAGAGTCTAAAGGATTCTGGAAACACCATATATTTT.

This clone has only one observation. The genes are TRBV15 and TRBJ2-2; 8 nucleotides match TRBD2. Germline V gives CDR1 LNHNV, CDR2 YYDKDF (reference sequence). Trimming at V came to 0 bases and at J to 3 bases, leaving 9 bases not matched to a gene. The CDR3 is 18 amino acids. The CDR3 coding sequence is TGTGCCACCAGCAGAGATCTCCACGCGGGGGGTTACACCGGGGAGCTGTTTTTT. Translating it yields CATSRDLHAGGYTGELFF.

The rearrangement uses TRBV5-1 and TRBJ2-3; D call uncertain. This CDR3 has 15 residues. Germline-derived CDR1 and CDR2 are SGHRS and YFSETQ. The germline V and J ends were trimmed by 0 bases and 0 bases, with 8 bases remaining between them. The CDR3 reads CASSLDASSTDTQYF. The CDR3 DNA follows: TGCGCCAGCAGCTTGGACGCGTCTAGCACAGATACGCAGTATTTT.

V is TRBV7-9 and J is TRBJ1-2; 7 nucleotides line up with TRBD1. CDR1 is SEHNR, CDR2 FQNEAQ, per germline (reference sequence). This CDR3 has 13 residues. The junction had 1 base not matched to a gene; V was cut back by 5 bases and J by 1 base. The DNA for the CDR3 is TGTGCCAGCAGCGCAGGGGGTAACTATGGCTACACCTTC. Translated, it gives CASSAGGNYGYTF.

The rearrangement uses TRBV10-3 and TRBJ1-3; 9 bases map to TRBD1. The CDR3 runs to 17 residues. J was trimmed by 7 bases and V by 1 base; bases with no gene match: 11. Germline-derived CDR1 and CDR2 are ENHRY and SYGVKD. CDR3 nucleotide sequence: TGTGCCATCAGTGAGTACAGGGACAGGGTGATGGTCAACACCATATATTTT. Translation: CAISEYRDRVMVNTIYF.

V and J are TRBV12-5 and TRBJ1-1; perhaps TRBD1 as D (6 bases). From germline, CDR1 is LGHNT and CDR2 FRNRAP. This CDR3 has 13 residues. Trimming took 5 bases from V and 4 from J, leaving 11 bases between them. The CDR3 DNA sequence: TGTGCTAGTGGTCAGGACAGCATCACTGAAGCTTTCTTT. This codes for CASGQDSITEAFF. The entire variable domain, with the rest obtained from reference TRBV12-5 and TRBJ1-1, is as follows: DARVTQTPRHKVTEMGQEVTMRCQPILGHNTVFWYRQTMMQGLELLAYFRNRAPLDDSGMPKDRFSAEMPDATLATLKIQPSEPRDSAVYFCASGQDSITEAFFGQGTRLTVV.

The chain recombines TRBV5-1 with TRBJ2-2; 11 nucleotides match TRBD2. The CDR3 runs 17 residues. Trimming cost V 1 base and J 2 bases; bases outside gene matches: 4. CDR1 is SGHRS and CDR2 is YFSETQ in the germline V gene. The CDR3 DNA sequence: TGCGCCAGCAGCTTGACTAGCGGGGGACTAAACACCGGGGAGCTGTTTTTT. Protein product: CASSLTSGGLNTGELFF.

The J gene is TRBJ2-1, the V gene TRBV9; 10 bases map to TRBD2. The ends lost 4 bases at V and 0 bases at J; junction bases unmatched: 4. Germline CDR1 and CDR2: SGDLS and YYNGEE. The CDR3 spans 16 residues. As DNA, the CDR3 is TGTGCCAGCAGCCCTCGGACTAGCGGCTCCTACAATGAGCAGTTCTTC. Its translation is CASSPRTSGSYNEQFF.

The CDR3: CSVAGGRDEQFF. CDR3 in DNA: TGCAGCGTAGCGGGGGGTAGGGATGAGCAGTTCTTC. The chain links TRBV29-1 to TRBJ2-1; 9 bases are shared with TRBD2. The CDR3 sequence is 12 residues long. V shed 6 bases and J 8 bases; nucleotides not matched to a gene: 5. CDR1 is SQVTM, CDR2 ANQGSEA, per germline.

The sample holds one count of this clone. The chain employs TRBV10-3 and TRBJ2-2, with 8 bases fitting TRBD1. The CDR3 spans 15 residues. The V gene's germline CDR1 is ENHRY and CDR2 SYGVKD. V trimming: 6 bases; J trimming: 6 bases; junction bases outside the gene matches: 9. The CDR3 nucleotides are TGTGCCATCAGGGGAGATGTCAGGGGGCCCGGGGAGCTGTTTTTT. It codes for CAIRGDVRGPGELFF.

This chain uses TRBV4-2 with TRBJ1-4; D is ambiguous. From germline, CDR1 is LGHNA and CDR2 YNFKEQ. Trimming removed 4 bases at V and 8 bases at J, with 14 bases between. The CDR3 spans 14 residues. The CDR3 region is CASSPSGDGEKLFF. CDR3 coding DNA: TGTGCCAGCAGCCCGAGCGGGGATGGCGAAAAACTGTTTTTT.

Notes on this clone: Other DNA variants within this sample encode the same CDR3. This chain joins TRBV5-1 and TRBJ1-1; D is unclear. The CDR3 runs 11 residues. Germline V gene lookup returns CDR1 SGHRS and CDR2 YFSETQ. Between the trimmed V and J ends, which lost 0 bases and 5 bases, there was a span of 2 bases. For the CDR3, the DNA is TGCGCCAGCAGCTTGGGGACTGAAGCTTTCTTT. It yields the protein CASSLGTEAFF.

The rearrangement joins TRBV4-3 to TRBJ2-3; TRBD1 might be the D (6 bases). The germline CDR1 and CDR2 sequences are LGHNA and YSLEER. V lost 0 bases and J lost 0, with 10 bases in between. The CDR3 contains 16 residues. The CDR3 spells CASSQEARGSTDTQYF. In DNA, the CDR3 is TGCGCCAGCAGCCAAGAAGCCAGGGGTAGCACAGATACGCAGTATTTT.

J is TRBJ2-1 and V is TRBV28; D not certain. The germline CDR1 and CDR2 sequences are MDHEN and SYDVKM. CDR3 length: 16 amino acids. The V end lost 4 bases, the J end lost 1 base, and 14 bases lay between the germline ends. DNA for the CDR3: TGTGCCAGCAGTTCGGCCGCTGCTGGGTCCTACAATGAGCAGTTCTTC. It is translated as CASSSAAAGSYNEQFF.

The chain employs TRBV5-1 and TRBJ2-7; D gene uncertain. The CDR3 sequence is 13 residues long. CDR1 SGHRS and CDR2 YFSETQ come from the germline V gene. Trimming removed 7 bases from V and 6 bases from J, with 17 bases in between. The CDR3 nucleotides read TGCGCCAGCCGTGGGGTAGAAATATCCGAGCAGTACTTC. Protein sequence: CASRGVEISEQYF.

The chain links TRBV28 to TRBJ2-2; D is unclear. V shed 3 bases and J shed 7 bases, with 9 bases lying between them. CDR3 length: 13 residues. Per germline, CDR1 MDHEN and CDR2 SYDVKM. The CDR3 is CASSFPRDGELFF. Written as DNA, the CDR3 is TGTGCCAGCAGTTTCCCGCGTGACGGGGAGCTGTTTTTT.

V usage is TRBV5-1 and J usage is TRBJ1-3; tentatively, D is TRBD1 (5 bases). The V and J ends lost 2 bases and 3 bases respectively, with 9 bases between them. The CDR3 covers 14 residues. Germline V gene lookup returns CDR1 SGHRS and CDR2 YFSETQ. The CDR3 loop is CASSFGQSGNTIYF. The DNA of the CDR3 is TGCGCCAGCAGCTTCGGACAAAGTGGAAACACCATATATTTT.

This chain connects TRBV2 to TRBJ1-2; the D gene is possibly TRBD1 (5 bases). The CDR3 length is 17 residues. V dropped 6 bases and J dropped 1 base, with 21 bases sitting between them. Germline CDR1 SNHLY, CDR2 FYNNEI. CDR3 loop: CASRLPKRGLGNYGYTF. CDR3 nucleotides: TGTGCCAGCAGATTGCCGAAAAGGGGACTGGGTAACTATGGCTACACCTTC.

The J gene is TRBJ1-2, the V gene TRBV7-9; D unresolved. Germline CDR1 reads SEHNR; CDR2 reads FQNEAQ (reference sequence). This CDR3 spans 13 amino acids. V gave up 1 base and J gave up 7 bases, with 10 bases separating them. CDR3 DNA: TGTGCCAGCAGCTTAGGGGCAGGATCTGGCTACACCTTC. Amino acid sequence: CASSLGAGSGYTF.

The V gene is TRBV7-2, the J gene TRBJ2-7; a possible D gene is TRBD2 (5 bases). Germline V gene lookup returns CDR1 SGHTA and CDR2 FQGNSA. This CDR3 is 14 amino acids long. V was pared by 0 bases and J by 6 bases, with 12 bases between. The chain's CDR3 is CASSLAGGSLEQYF. In DNA form, the CDR3 reads TGTGCCAGCAGCTTAGCCGGTGGGAGTCTCGAGCAGTACTTC.

This chain joins TRBV9 and TRBJ2-3, with 7 bases fitting TRBD2. From germline, CDR1 is SGDLS and CDR2 YYNGEE. J was trimmed by 3 bases and V by 3 bases; bases with no gene match: 13. The CDR3 consists of 17 residues. The CDR3 coding sequence is TGTGCCAGCAGCGCCCTAGCGGCTAGCATTGTAACAGATACGCAGTATTTT. It codes for CASSALAASIVTDTQYF.

The chain carries TRBV4-1 and TRBJ2-1; tentative D call: TRBD2 (6 bases). The CDR3 is made up of 15 amino acids. V was clipped by 0 bases and J by 6 bases, with 12 bases between them. The germline V gene encodes CDR1 MGHRA and CDR2 YSYEKL. CDR3 DNA: TGCGCCAGCAGCCAAGAGGGGGGTGACCTCAATGAGCAGTTCTTC. As protein: CASSQEGGDLNEQFF.

The chain is built from TRBV19 and TRBJ2-7; possible D gene TRBD2, 7 bases. With 3 bases removed from V and 4 bases from J, the gap between germline ends came to 13 bases. CDR3 size: 14 residues. From germline, CDR1 is LNHDA and CDR2 SQIVND (reference sequence). The CDR3 DNA follows: TGTGCCAGTAGTATCGGCGGGGGCTTATACGAGCAGTACTTC. Translation: CASSIGGGLYEQYF.

V usage is TRBV7-8 and J usage is TRBJ2-6, with 7 nucleotides matching TRBD1. Germline CDR1 SGHVS, CDR2 FQNEAQ. V dropped 2 bases and J dropped 1; count of bases not matched to a gene: 14. The CDR3 has 20 residues. This chain's CDR3 is CASSLHPGTAFASGANVLTF. CDR3 bases: TGTGCCAGCAGCTTACATCCCGGGACAGCCTTTGCTTCTGGGGCCAACGTCCTGACTTTC.

V is TRBV19 and J is TRBJ2-1; D tentatively reads TRBD1 or TRBD2 (6 bases each). V dropped 7 bases and J dropped 9 bases, with 22 bases sitting between them. Germline CDR1 LNHDA, CDR2 SQIVND (reference sequence). This CDR3 is 15 amino acids long. DNA for the CDR3: TGTGCCAGTACTGTGGGGGGCCGCGCCCTCGGTGAGCAGTTCTTC. Protein sequence: CASTVGGRALGEQFF.

V and J are TRBV15 and TRBJ1-4; 11 nucleotides line up with TRBD1. The CDR3 sequence is 17 residues long. The trim removed 4 bases at V and 5 bases at J, leaving 9 bases unmatched. Germline values: CDR1 LNHNV, CDR2 YYDKDF (reference sequence). CDR3 DNA: TGTGCCACCAGCACACGGGACAGGGGGAAGAAGAATGAAAAACTGTTTTTT. It translates to CATSTRDRGKKNEKLFF. The whole variable domain, remainder taken from reference TRBV15 and TRBJ1-4, is DAMVIQNPRYQVTQFGKPVTLSCSQTLNHNVMYWYQQKSSQAPKLLFHYYDKDFNNEADTPDNFQSRRPNTSFCFLDIRSPGLGDTAMYLCATSTRDRGKKNEKLFFGSGTQLSVL.

This clone was seen only once. The V call is TRBV7-9, the J call TRBJ1-2; 9 bases agree with TRBD1. The junction had 8 bases not matched to a gene; V was cut back by 6 bases and J by 3 bases. The CDR3 loop spans 15 amino acids. The germline CDR1 and CDR2 sequences are SEHNR and FQNEAQ (reference sequence). This CDR3 reads CASRRGQGRDYGYTF. CDR3 in DNA: TGTGCCAGCAGAAGGGGACAGGGCCGAGACTATGGCTACACCTTC.